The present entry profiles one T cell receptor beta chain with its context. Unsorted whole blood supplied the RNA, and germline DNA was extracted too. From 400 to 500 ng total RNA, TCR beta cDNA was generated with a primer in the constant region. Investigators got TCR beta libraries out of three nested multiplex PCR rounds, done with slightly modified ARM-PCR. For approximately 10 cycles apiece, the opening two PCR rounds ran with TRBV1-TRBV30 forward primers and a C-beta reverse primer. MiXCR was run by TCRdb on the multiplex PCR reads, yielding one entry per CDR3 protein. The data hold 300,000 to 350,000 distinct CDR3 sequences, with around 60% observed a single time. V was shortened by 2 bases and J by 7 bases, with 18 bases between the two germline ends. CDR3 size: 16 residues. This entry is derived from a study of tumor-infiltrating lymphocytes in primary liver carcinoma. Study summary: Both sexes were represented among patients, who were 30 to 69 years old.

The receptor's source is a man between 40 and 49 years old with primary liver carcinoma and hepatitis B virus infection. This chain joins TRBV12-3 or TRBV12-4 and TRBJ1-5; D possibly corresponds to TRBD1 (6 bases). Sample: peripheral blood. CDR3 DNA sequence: TGTGCCAGCAGTTTAAATACAGGGACAAACAAACAGCCCCAGCATTTT. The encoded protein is CASSLNTGTNKQPQHF.